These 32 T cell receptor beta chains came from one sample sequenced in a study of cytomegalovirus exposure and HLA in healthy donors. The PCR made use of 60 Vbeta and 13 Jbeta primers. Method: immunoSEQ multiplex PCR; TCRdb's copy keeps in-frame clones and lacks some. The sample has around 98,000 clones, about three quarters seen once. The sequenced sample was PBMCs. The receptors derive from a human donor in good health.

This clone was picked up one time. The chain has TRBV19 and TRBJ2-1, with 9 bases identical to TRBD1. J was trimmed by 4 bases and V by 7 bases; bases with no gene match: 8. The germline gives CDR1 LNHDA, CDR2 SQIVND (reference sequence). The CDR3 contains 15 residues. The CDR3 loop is CASNPRQGVYNEQFF. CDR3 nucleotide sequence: TGTGCCAGTAACCCCCGACAGGGGGTTTACAATGAGCAGTTCTTC.

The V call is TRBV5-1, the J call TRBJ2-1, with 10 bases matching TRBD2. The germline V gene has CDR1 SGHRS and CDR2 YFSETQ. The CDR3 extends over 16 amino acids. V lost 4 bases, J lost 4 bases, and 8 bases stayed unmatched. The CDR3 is CASSATGTSVYNEQFF. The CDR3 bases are TGCGCCAGCAGCGCAACCGGGACTAGCGTTTACAATGAGCAGTTCTTC.

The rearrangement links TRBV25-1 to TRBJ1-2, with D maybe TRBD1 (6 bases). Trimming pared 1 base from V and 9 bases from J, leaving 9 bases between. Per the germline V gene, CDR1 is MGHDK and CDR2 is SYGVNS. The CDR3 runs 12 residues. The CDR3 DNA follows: TGTGCCAGCAGTGAATGGGACACTCGCTACACCTTC. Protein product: CASSEWDTRYTF.

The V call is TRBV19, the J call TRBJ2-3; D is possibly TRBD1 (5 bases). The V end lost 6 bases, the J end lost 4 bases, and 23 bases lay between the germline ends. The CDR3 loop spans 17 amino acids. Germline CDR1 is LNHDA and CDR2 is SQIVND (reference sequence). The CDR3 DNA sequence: TGTGCCAGTAGAACGTCGACAGCCAGACTTACTTCAGATACGCAGTATTTT. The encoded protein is CASRTSTARLTSDTQYF.

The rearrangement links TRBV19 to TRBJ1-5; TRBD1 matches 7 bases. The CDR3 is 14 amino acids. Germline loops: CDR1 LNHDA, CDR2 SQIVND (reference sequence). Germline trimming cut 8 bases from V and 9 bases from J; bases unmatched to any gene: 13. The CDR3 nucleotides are TGTGCCAGTGGTCGGGCAGGGGGGCTGATGCCCCAGCATTTT. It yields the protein CASGRAGGLMPQHF.

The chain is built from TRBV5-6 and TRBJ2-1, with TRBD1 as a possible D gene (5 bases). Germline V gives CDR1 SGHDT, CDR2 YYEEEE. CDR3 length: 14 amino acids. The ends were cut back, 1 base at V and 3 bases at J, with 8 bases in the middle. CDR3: CASSLYDSYNEQFF. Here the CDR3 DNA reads TGTGCCAGCAGCTTGTACGACAGCTACAATGAGCAGTTCTTC.

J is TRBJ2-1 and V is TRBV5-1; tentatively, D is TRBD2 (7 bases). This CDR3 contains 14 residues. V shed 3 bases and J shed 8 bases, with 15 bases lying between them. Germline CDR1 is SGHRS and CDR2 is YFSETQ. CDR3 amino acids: CASSSGGGQYEQFF. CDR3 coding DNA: TGCGCCAGCAGCTCTGGGGGGGGGCAATATGAGCAGTTCTTC.

DNA of the CDR3: TGCAGCGTTGAATCAGGCGCAGGGGGAATGAACACTGAAGCTTTCTTT. Protein: CSVESGAGGMNTEAFF. The chain recombines TRBV29-1 with TRBJ1-1; the match to TRBD1 covers 7 bases. Germline CDR1 SQVTM, CDR2 ANQGSEA. V shed 2 bases, J shed 0 bases, and the junction held 9 bases outside the gene matches. CDR3 length equals 16 residues.

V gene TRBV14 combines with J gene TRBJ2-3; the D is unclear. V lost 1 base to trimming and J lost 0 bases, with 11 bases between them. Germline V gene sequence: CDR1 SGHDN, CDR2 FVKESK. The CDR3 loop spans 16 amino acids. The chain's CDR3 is CASSQVHRASTDTQYF. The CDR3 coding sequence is TGTGCCAGCAGCCAAGTGCACAGAGCTAGCACAGATACGCAGTATTTT.

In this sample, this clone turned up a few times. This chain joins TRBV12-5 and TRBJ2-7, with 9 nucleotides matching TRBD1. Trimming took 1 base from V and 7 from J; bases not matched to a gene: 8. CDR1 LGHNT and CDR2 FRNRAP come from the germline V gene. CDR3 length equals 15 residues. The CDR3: CASGLAGTGMREQYF. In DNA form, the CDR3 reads TGTGCTAGTGGTTTGGCCGGGACAGGGATGAGAGAGCAGTACTTC.

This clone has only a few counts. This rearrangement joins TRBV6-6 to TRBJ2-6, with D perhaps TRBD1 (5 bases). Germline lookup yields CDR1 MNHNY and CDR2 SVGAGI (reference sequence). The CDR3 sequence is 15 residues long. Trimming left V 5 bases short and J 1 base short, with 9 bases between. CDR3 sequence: CASSTPGSGANVLTF. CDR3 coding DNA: TGTGCCAGCAGTACCCCAGGGTCTGGGGCCAACGTCCTGACTTTC.

The CDR3 DNA reads TGTGCCAGTAGTGCCACCGGGACTAGCGGGGAAGAGACCCAGTACTTC. Translation: CASSATGTSGEETQYF. The genes are TRBV19 and TRBJ2-5, with TRBD2 identical over 13 bases. The CDR3 has 16 residues. The germline CDR1 and CDR2 sequences are LNHDA and SQIVND (reference sequence). Trimming at V came to 5 bases and at J to 3 bases, leaving 6 bases not matched to a gene.

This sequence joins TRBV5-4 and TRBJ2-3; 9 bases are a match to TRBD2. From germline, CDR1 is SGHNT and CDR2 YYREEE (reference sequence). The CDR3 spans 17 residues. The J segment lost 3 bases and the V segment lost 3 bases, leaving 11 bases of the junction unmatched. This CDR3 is CASSSSPAGGVTDTQYF. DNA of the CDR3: TGTGCCAGCAGCTCATCCCCCGCGGGAGGGGTGACAGATACGCAGTATTTT.

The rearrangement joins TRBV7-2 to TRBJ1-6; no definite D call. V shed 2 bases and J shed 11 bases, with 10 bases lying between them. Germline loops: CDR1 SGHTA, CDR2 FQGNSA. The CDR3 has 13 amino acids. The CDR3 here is CASSLMEGAPLHF. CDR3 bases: TGTGCCAGCAGCTTAATGGAGGGTGCACCCCTCCACTTT.

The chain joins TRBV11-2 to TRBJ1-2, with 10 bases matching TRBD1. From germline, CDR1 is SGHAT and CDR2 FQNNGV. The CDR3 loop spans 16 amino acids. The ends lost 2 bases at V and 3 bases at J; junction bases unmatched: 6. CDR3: CASSLRGTGVHYGYTF. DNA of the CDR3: TGTGCCAGCAGCTTAAGGGGGACAGGGGTTCACTATGGCTACACCTTC. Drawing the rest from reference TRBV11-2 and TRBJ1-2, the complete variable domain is EAGVAQSPRYKIIEKRQSVAFWCNPISGHATLYWYQQILGQGPKLLIQFQNNGVVDDSQLPKDRFSAERLKGVDSTLKIQPAKLEDSAVYLCASSLRGTGVHYGYTFGSGTRLTVV.

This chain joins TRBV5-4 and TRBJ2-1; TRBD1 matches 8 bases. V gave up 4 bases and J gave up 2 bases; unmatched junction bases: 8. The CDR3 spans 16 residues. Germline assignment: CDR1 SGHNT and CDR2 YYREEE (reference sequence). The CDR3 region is CASSPTGDRAYNEQFF. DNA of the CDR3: TGTGCCAGCAGCCCGACAGGGGATAGGGCCTACAATGAGCAGTTCTTC.

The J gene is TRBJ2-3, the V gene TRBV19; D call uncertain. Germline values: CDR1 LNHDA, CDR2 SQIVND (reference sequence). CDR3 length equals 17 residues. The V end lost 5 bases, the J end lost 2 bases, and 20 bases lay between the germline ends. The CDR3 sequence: CASSAILGGADTDTQYF. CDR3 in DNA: TGTGCCAGTAGTGCCATTCTAGGTGGAGCTGACACAGATACGCAGTATTTT. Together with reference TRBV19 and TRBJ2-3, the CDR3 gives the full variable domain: DGGITQSPKYLFRKEGQNVTLSCEQNLNHDAMYWYRQDPGQGLRLIYYSQIVNDFQKGDIAEGYSVSREKKESFPLTVTSAQKNPTAFYLCASSAILGGADTDTQYFGPGTRLTVL.

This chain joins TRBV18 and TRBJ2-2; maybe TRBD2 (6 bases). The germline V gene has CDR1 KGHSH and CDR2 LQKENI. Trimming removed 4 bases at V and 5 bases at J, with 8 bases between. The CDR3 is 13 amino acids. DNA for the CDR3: TGTGCCAGCTCACTAGGAGGGACCGGGGAGCTGTTTTTT. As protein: CASSLGGTGELFF.

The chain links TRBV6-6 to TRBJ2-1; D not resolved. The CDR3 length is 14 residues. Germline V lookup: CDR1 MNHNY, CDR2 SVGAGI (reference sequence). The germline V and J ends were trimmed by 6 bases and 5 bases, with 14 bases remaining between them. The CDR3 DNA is TGTGCCAGCAGCCCCAGGCAACCTGACAATGAGCAGTTCTTC. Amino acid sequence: CASSPRQPDNEQFF.

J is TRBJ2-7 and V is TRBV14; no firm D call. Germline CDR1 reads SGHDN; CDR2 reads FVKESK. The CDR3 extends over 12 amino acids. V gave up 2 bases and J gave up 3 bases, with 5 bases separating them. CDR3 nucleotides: TGTGCCAGCAGCCAATTCAGCTACGAGCAGTACTTC. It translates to CASSQFSYEQYF.

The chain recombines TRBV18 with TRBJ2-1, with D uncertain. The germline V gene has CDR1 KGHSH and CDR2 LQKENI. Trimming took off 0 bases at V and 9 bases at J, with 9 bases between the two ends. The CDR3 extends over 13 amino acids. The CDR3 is CASSPPSLSEQFF. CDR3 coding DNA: TGTGCCAGCTCACCACCTTCCTTGAGTGAGCAGTTCTTC.

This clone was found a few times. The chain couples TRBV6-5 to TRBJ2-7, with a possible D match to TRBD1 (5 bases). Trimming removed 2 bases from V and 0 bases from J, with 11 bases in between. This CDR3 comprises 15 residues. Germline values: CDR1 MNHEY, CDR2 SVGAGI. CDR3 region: CASSYGGAGSYEQYF. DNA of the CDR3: TGTGCCAGCAGTTACGGTGGGGCTGGCTCCTACGAGCAGTACTTC.

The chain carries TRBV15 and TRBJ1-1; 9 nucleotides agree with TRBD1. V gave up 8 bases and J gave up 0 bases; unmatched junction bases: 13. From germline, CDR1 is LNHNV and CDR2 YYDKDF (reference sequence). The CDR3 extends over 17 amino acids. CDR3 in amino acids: CATGGDRALLMNTEAFF. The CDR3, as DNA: TGTGCCACCGGAGGGGACAGGGCCCTCCTTATGAACACTGAAGCTTTCTTT.

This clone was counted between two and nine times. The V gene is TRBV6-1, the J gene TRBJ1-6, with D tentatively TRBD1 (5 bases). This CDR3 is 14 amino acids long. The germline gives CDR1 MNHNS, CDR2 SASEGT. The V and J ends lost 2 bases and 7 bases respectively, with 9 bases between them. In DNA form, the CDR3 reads TGTGCCAGCAGTGAACGGGGGGGGAATTCACCCCTCCACTTT. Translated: CASSERGGNSPLHF.

CDR3 DNA sequence: TGTGCCAGCAGTAGAGGGGGTACGAATCAGCCCCAGCATTTT. Translating it yields CASSRGGTNQPQHF. The chain couples TRBV27 to TRBJ1-5; D may be TRBD1 (6 bases). In germline, CDR1 is MNHEY, CDR2 SMNVEV (reference sequence). V dropped 5 bases and J dropped 4 bases, with 12 bases sitting between them. The CDR3 length is 14 residues.

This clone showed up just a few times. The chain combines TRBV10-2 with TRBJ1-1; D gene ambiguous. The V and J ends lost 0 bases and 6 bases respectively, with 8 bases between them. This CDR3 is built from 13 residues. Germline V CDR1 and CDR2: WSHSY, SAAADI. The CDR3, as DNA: TGCGCCAGCAGTGAGTCTCGGTCGGCTGAAGCTTTCTTT. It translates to CASSESRSAEAFF.

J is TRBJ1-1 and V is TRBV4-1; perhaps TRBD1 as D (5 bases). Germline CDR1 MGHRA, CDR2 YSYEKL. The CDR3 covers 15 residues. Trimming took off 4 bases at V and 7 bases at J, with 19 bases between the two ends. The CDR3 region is CASSRGGGLALEAFF. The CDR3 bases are TGCGCCAGCAGCCGCGGGGGGGGATTAGCCCTTGAAGCTTTCTTT.

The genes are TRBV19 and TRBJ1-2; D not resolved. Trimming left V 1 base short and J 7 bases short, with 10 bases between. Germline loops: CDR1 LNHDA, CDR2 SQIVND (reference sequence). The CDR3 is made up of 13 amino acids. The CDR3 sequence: CASSIGQDFGYTF. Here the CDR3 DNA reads TGTGCCAGTAGTATAGGGCAGGATTTTGGCTACACCTTC.

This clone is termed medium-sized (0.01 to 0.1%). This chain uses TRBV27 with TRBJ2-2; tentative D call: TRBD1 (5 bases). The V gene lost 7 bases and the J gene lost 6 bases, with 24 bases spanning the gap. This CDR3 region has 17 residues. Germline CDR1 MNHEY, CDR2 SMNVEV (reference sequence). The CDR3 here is CASTQGIGSLMAGELFF. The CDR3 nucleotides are TGTGCCAGCACCCAGGGAATAGGTAGTCTTATGGCCGGGGAGCTGTTTTTT.

Written as DNA, the CDR3 is TGTGCCAGCAGTTACTCGCCGGGACAGGGGTCTGGCTACACCTTC. This gives the protein CASSYSPGQGSGYTF. The chain recombines TRBV6-8 with TRBJ1-2; 10 bases match TRBD1. The germline CDR1 and CDR2 sequences are MNHGY and SAAAGT. The CDR3 consists of 15 residues. Losses at the gene ends were 0 bases for V and 7 bases for J; bases not matched to a gene: 5.

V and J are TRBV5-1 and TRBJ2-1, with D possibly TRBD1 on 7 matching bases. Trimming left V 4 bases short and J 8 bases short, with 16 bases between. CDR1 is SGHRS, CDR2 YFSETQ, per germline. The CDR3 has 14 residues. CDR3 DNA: TGCGCCAGCAGCCGAGATCAGGGGGGATATGAGCAGTTCTTC. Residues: CASSRDQGGYEQFF. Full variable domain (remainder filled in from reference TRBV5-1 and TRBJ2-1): KAGVTQTPRYLIKTRGQQVTLSCSPISGHRSVSWYQQTPGQGLQFLFEYFSETQRNKGNFPGRFSGRQFSNSRSEMNVSTLELGDSALYLCASSRDQGGYEQFFGPGTRLTVL.

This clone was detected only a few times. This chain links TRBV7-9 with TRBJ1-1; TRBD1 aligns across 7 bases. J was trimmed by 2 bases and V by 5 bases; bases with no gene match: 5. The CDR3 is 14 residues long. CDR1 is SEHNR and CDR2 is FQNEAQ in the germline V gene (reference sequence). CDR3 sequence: CASSPWTGNTEAFF. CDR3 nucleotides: TGTGCCAGCAGCCCTTGGACAGGAAACACTGAAGCTTTCTTT.